The rows below give T cell receptor beta chains drawn from one sample of a study of shared clonotypes between healthy human individuals. Repertoires were generated with immunoSEQ multiplex PCR, while TCRdb's copy carries only in-frame clones and drops some. Here the sample spans about 2.2 million clones, around 93% being singletons. Sequenced sample: naive CD8+ T cells from PBMCs. These receptors came from a man aged 18 to 30 in good health. Some clones in this sample may be carry-over from other donors' samples. Both conserved end residues are part of each CDR3. The order of the fields is D gene, J gene, clone size, V gene, CDR3 protein, CDR3 DNA. A D gene is named only where the DNA matches it firmly. Size is stated for part of the rows, as once, few or many counts, or as a class when the clone is expanded.

D gene: .; J gene: TRBJ2-1; clone size: .; V gene: TRBV27; CDR3 protein: CASSLWAEVGEQFF; CDR3 DNA: TGTGCCAGCAGTTTATGGGCTGAAGTGGGCGAGCAGTTCTTC
D gene: .; J gene: TRBJ1-1; clone size: .; V gene: TRBV11-2; CDR3 protein: CASSLGGIFGAFF; CDR3 DNA: TGTGCCAGCAGCTTAGGCGGTATATTTGGGGCTTTCTTT
D gene: TRBD1; J gene: TRBJ1-3; clone size: .; V gene: TRBV10-3; CDR3 protein: CAISDPGTGFGPSSGNTIYF; CDR3 DNA: TGTGCCATCAGTGATCCCGGGACAGGGTTCGGGCCTTCTTCTGGAAACACCATATATTTT
D gene: TRBD1; J gene: TRBJ1-1; clone size: .; V gene: TRBV9; CDR3 protein: CASSATTGSPEAFF; CDR3 DNA: TGTGCCAGCAGCGCAACGACAGGGTCCCCTGAAGCTTTCTTT
D gene: TRBD1; J gene: TRBJ2-6; clone size: .; V gene: TRBV9; CDR3 protein: CASSEPRDRGTGANVLTF; CDR3 DNA: TGTGCCAGCAGCGAGCCCCGGGACAGGGGTACTGGGGCCAACGTCCTGACTTTC
D gene: .; J gene: TRBJ2-2; clone size: .; V gene: TRBV15; CDR3 protein: CATSRLPLSPGELFF; CDR3 DNA: TGTGCCACCAGCAGATTACCCCTCAGTCCCGGGGAGCTGTTTTTT
D gene: TRBD2; J gene: TRBJ2-1; clone size: .; V gene: TRBV18; CDR3 protein: CASSSGLAGVANEQFF; CDR3 DNA: TGTGCCAGCTCGTCCGGACTAGCGGGAGTCGCAAATGAGCAGTTCTTC
D gene: .; J gene: TRBJ1-1; clone size: .; V gene: TRBV6-5; CDR3 protein: CASSYRGGSEAFF; CDR3 DNA: TGTGCCAGCAGTTACAGGGGGGGGAGTGAAGCTTTCTTT
D gene: .; J gene: TRBJ1-5; clone size: .; V gene: TRBV2; CDR3 protein: CASSEKGSRDQPQHF; CDR3 DNA: TGTGCCAGCAGTGAAAAGGGGTCCAGGGATCAGCCCCAGCATTTT
D gene: .; J gene: TRBJ1-4; clone size: .; V gene: TRBV4-3; CDR3 protein: CASSQGWTDNHEKLFF; CDR3 DNA: TGCGCCAGCAGCCAAGGATGGACGGACAATCATGAAAAACTGTTTTTT
D gene: TRBD1; J gene: TRBJ1-4; clone size: .; V gene: TRBV6-6; CDR3 protein: CASSLTGPNEKLFF; CDR3 DNA: TGTGCCAGCAGTTTGACAGGGCCTAATGAAAAACTGTTTTTT
D gene: TRBD1; J gene: TRBJ1-1; clone size: .; V gene: TRBV27; CDR3 protein: CASRDLGLRGLRTEAFF; CDR3 DNA: TGTGCCAGCAGGGACCTAGGTCTCAGGGGGCTGCGGACTGAAGCTTTCTTT
D gene: .; J gene: TRBJ1-5; clone size: .; V gene: TRBV27; CDR3 protein: CASSLHRGNQPQHF; CDR3 DNA: TGTGCCAGCAGTTTGCACAGGGGCAATCAGCCCCAGCATTTT
D gene: .; J gene: TRBJ2-3; clone size: .; V gene: TRBV7-9; CDR3 protein: CASSFEVDTQYF; CDR3 DNA: TGTGCCAGCAGCTTCGAAGTAGATACGCAGTATTTT
D gene: TRBD1; J gene: TRBJ2-5; clone size: .; V gene: TRBV18; CDR3 protein: CASSQGDSGETQYF; CDR3 DNA: TGTGCCAGCTCACAAGGGGACAGCGGAGAGACCCAGTACTTC
D gene: .; J gene: TRBJ2-7; clone size: .; V gene: TRBV28; CDR3 protein: CASSLPGSASSYEQYF; CDR3 DNA: TGTGCCAGCAGTCTTCCCGGGAGCGCGAGCTCCTACGAGCAGTACTTC
D gene: .; J gene: TRBJ1-2; clone size: .; V gene: TRBV27; CDR3 protein: CASTHSLTGNYGYTF; CDR3 DNA: TGTGCCAGCACTCACTCGTTAACGGGGAACTATGGCTACACCTTC
D gene: TRBD1; J gene: TRBJ1-2; clone size: .; V gene: TRBV27; CDR3 protein: CASSLSGTGGPYGYTF; CDR3 DNA: TGTGCCAGTAGTTTGTCCGGGACAGGGGGCCCCTATGGCTACACCTTC
D gene: .; J gene: TRBJ1-5; clone size: .; V gene: TRBV4-1; CDR3 protein: CASSQRGNQPQHF; CDR3 DNA: TGCGCCAGCAGCCAGCGGGGGAATCAGCCCCAGCATTTT
D gene: .; J gene: TRBJ2-7; clone size: .; V gene: TRBV10-3; CDR3 protein: CATRTFRDGSYEQYF; CDR3 DNA: TGTGCCACCCGTACCTTTAGGGACGGCTCCTACGAGCAGTACTTC
D gene: TRBD1; J gene: TRBJ1-2; clone size: .; V gene: TRBV7-9; CDR3 protein: CASSSGTEVPYGYTF; CDR3 DNA: TGTGCCAGCAGCTCCGGGACAGAAGTTCCGTATGGCTACACCTTC
D gene: TRBD2; J gene: TRBJ2-5; clone size: .; V gene: TRBV28; CDR3 protein: CASSLSPWTSAGEETQYF; CDR3 DNA: TGTGCCAGCAGTTTATCCCCTTGGACTAGCGCGGGAGAAGAGACCCAGTACTTC
D gene: TRBD1; J gene: TRBJ2-5; clone size: .; V gene: TRBV6-5; CDR3 protein: CASSYRQGGNTQYF; CDR3 DNA: TGTGCCAGCAGTTACCGACAGGGGGGTAACACCCAGTACTTC
D gene: .; J gene: TRBJ2-1; clone size: once; V gene: TRBV2; CDR3 protein: CASSARSGAGNEQFF; CDR3 DNA: TGTGCCAGCAGTGCGAGGTCAGGGGCCGGGAATGAGCAGTTCTTC
D gene: .; J gene: TRBJ1-1; clone size: .; V gene: TRBV4-3; CDR3 protein: CASSQVAPSNTEAFF; CDR3 DNA: TGCGCCAGCAGCCAAGTCGCCCCTTCGAACACTGAAGCTTTCTTT
D gene: TRBD2; J gene: TRBJ2-1; clone size: .; V gene: TRBV5-1; CDR3 protein: CASGGLAGGNEQFF; CDR3 DNA: TGCGCCAGCGGGGGACTAGCGGGAGGCAATGAGCAGTTCTTC